This is a list of T cell receptor beta chains from one sample in a study of cytomegalovirus exposure and HLA in healthy donors. Measured with immunoSEQ multiplex PCR; TCRdb has only the in-frame clones, and not every one. The sample carries some 150,000 clones, roughly a tenth recorded once. The sequenced material came from PBMCs. The origin of the receptors is a male donor in good health and CMV-seronegative. Both conserved end residues are part of each CDR3. D genes are given only for firm matches. Size tells how often a clone was seen (once, few, many) or the class of an expanded clone, and some rows leave it out.

V	D	size	J	CDR3	DNA
TRBV5-4	TRBD2	few	TRBJ2-3	CASSLGSGGPDTQYF	TGTGCCAGCAGCTTGGGGTCGGGAGGGCCAGATACGCAGTATTTT
TRBV4-2	TRBD1	few	TRBJ2-5	CASSRTGAQETQYF	TGTGCCAGCAGCCGGACAGGGGCCCAAGAGACCCAGTACTTC
TRBV28	-	few	TRBJ2-7	CASSFLPSGKTRYSYEQYF	TGTGCCAGCAGTTTTTTACCTTCGGGTAAGACTAGGTACTCCTACGAGCAGTACTTC
TRBV6-6	TRBD2	-	TRBJ2-7	CASSLRGTSGAYEQYF	TGTGCCAGCAGTCTCAGAGGGACTAGCGGAGCCTACGAGCAGTACTTC
TRBV19	-	-	TRBJ2-7	CASSLQGISYEQYF	TGTGCCAGTAGCCTACAGGGAATCTCCTACGAGCAGTACTTC
TRBV30	-	few	TRBJ1-2	CAWNQGPYGYTF	TGTGCCTGGAATCAGGGCCCCTATGGCTACACCTTC
TRBV10-2	TRBD2	-	TRBJ2-3	CDPGLADTDTQYF	TGCGACCCGGGACTAGCGGACACAGATACGCAGTATTTT
TRBV4-3	-	-	TRBJ1-5	CASSQDRGRGQPQHF	TGCGCCAGCAGCCAAGACAGGGGCCGGGGTCAGCCCCAGCATTTT
TRBV5-1	-	few	TRBJ2-5	CASSFSDGQAETQYF	TGCGCCAGCAGCTTCTCGGACGGACAAGCAGAGACCCAGTACTTC
TRBV7-9	-	-	TRBJ1-3	CASSLVAGFGNTIYF	TGTGCCAGCAGCTTAGTTGCGGGGTTTGGAAACACCATATATTTT
TRBV9	-	few	TRBJ1-3	CASSVASEGVRNTIYF	TGTGCCAGCAGCGTAGCCTCGGAGGGTGTAAGAAACACCATATATTTT
TRBV27	-	-	TRBJ2-5	CASSFLGEETQYF	TGTGCCAGCAGTTTCCTAGGGGAAGAGACCCAGTACTTC
TRBV5-1	TRBD1	-	TRBJ2-2	CASRDGARGPGELFF	TGCGCCAGCCGCGACGGGGCCAGGGGGCCCGGGGAGCTGTTTTTT
TRBV5-3	-	-	TRBJ1-6	CARSYRQKSSYNSPLHF	TGTGCCAGAAGCTATCGACAGAAGAGCTCCTATAATTCACCCCTCCACTTT
TRBV19	TRBD1	few	TRBJ2-2	CASSNRGDGELFF	TGTGCCAGTAGTAACAGGGGCGACGGGGAGCTGTTTTTT
TRBV28	TRBD2	-	TRBJ2-3	CASSFPLTSERTDTQYF	TGTGCCAGCAGTTTTCCCCTTACTAGCGAACGCACAGATACGCAGTATTTT
TRBV7-2	TRBD1	-	TRBJ1-2	CASSGDRGYTF	TGTGCCAGCAGCGGGGACAGGGGCTACACCTTC
TRBV4-1	TRBD1	-	TRBJ1-3	CASRQTGGNTIYF	TGCGCCAGCAGGCAAACAGGGGGGAACACCATATATTTT
TRBV9	-	few	TRBJ1-5	CASSVEGYSNQPQHF	TGTGCCAGCAGCGTAGAGGGGTATAGCAATCAGCCCCAGCATTTT
TRBV4-1	-	-	TRBJ2-7	CASSQRENSYEQYF	TGCGCCAGCAGCCAACGCGAGAACTCCTACGAGCAGTACTTC
TRBV27	-	-	TRBJ2-6	CASSLLGASGANVLTF	TGTGCCAGCAGTTTACTGGGGGCCTCTGGGGCCAACGTCCTGACTTTC
TRBV9	-	-	TRBJ1-2	CASSVGGGYGYTF	TGTGCCAGCAGCGTTGGGGGGGGCTATGGCTACACCTTC
TRBV5-5	TRBD1	few	TRBJ2-6	CASSPAGTGGSGANVLTF	TGTGCCAGCAGCCCGGCCGGGACAGGGGGCTCTGGGGCCAACGTCCTGACTTTC
TRBV5-1	-	-	TRBJ1-1	CASSTGLTEAFF	TGCGCCAGCAGCACGGGGTTGACTGAAGCTTTCTTT
TRBV6-1	TRBD2	-	TRBJ2-1	CASSGMAGGNNEQFF	TGTGCCAGCAGTGGTATGGCGGGGGGGAACAATGAGCAGTTCTTC
TRBV27	-	few	TRBJ2-3	CASSWGQRTDTQYF	TGTGCCAGCAGTTGGGGGCAGAGGACAGATACGCAGTATTTT
TRBV4-3	-	few	TRBJ1-2	CASSQEGVAGYTF	TGCGCCAGCAGCCAAGAGGGAGTGGCTGGCTACACCTTC
TRBV28	-	few	TRBJ1-5	CASSLHPLISGSDQPQHF	TGTGCCAGCAGTTTACACCCCTTAATCTCGGGGAGCGATCAGCCCCAGCATTTT
TRBV5-4	-	few	TRBJ2-7	CASSSNPGGSLGEQYF	TGTGCCAGCAGCTCTAATCCGGGGGGCTCCCTGGGGGAGCAGTACTTC
TRBV7-9	TRBD2	-	TRBJ2-5	CASSLLSGGPQETQYF	TGTGCCAGCAGCTTATTAAGCGGGGGGCCCCAAGAGACCCAGTACTTC
TRBV6-1	TRBD1	-	TRBJ1-2	CASSELYRGLDGYTF	TGTGCCAGCAGTGAACTTTACAGGGGTCTAGATGGCTACACCTTC
TRBV28	TRBD1	-	TRBJ2-7	CASSSLIGQGLYEQYF	TGTGCCAGCAGTTCTCTGATAGGACAGGGTTTGTACGAGCAGTACTTC
TRBV29-1	-	-	TRBJ1-2	CSVTGTGYTF	TGCAGCGTCACCGGGACAGGCTACACCTTC
TRBV28	TRBD2	-	TRBJ2-2	CASSAPLAGVTNTGELFF	TGTGCCAGCAGTGCCCCTCTAGCGGGGGTTACGAACACCGGGGAGCTGTTTTTT
TRBV11-2	-	few	TRBJ2-7	CASSLGWSSYEQYF	TGTGCCAGCAGTTTAGGATGGAGCTCCTACGAGCAGTACTTC
TRBV4-2	TRBD2	-	TRBJ2-7	CASSPTSGGMNEQYF	TGTGCCAGCAGCCCTACTAGCGGGGGGATGAACGAGCAGTACTTC
TRBV6-5	-	few	TRBJ2-2	CASRASMGELFF	TGTGCCAGCAGAGCGAGTATGGGGGAGCTGTTTTTT
TRBV6-6	-	few	TRBJ1-1	CASSSRSLNTEAFF	TGTGCCAGCAGTTCCCGGTCCTTGAACACTGAAGCTTTCTTT
TRBV4-1	-	few	TRBJ1-5	CASSQAFTGISNQPQHF	TGCGCCAGCAGCCAAGCGTTCACGGGGATTAGCAATCAGCCCCAGCATTTT
TRBV28	TRBD2	few	TRBJ2-7	CASSLAGAKNEQYF	TGTGCCAGCAGTTTAGCGGGAGCTAAGAACGAGCAGTACTTC
TRBV6-6	-	few	TRBJ2-3	CASTLGLPADTQYF	TGTGCCAGCACCCTGGGGCTCCCCGCGGATACGCAGTATTTT
TRBV5-1	TRBD1	-	TRBJ1-4	CASSLEAGGNEKLFF	TGCGCCAGCAGCTTGGAAGCAGGGGGTAATGAAAAACTGTTTTTT
TRBV30	-	few	TRBJ1-4	CAWRRGTQDEKLFF	TGTGCCTGGAGACGGGGGACCCAGGATGAAAAACTGTTTTTT
TRBV11-2	TRBD2	few	TRBJ2-5	CASSLLAAHQETQYF	TGTGCCAGCAGCTTACTAGCGGCCCACCAAGAGACCCAGTACTTC
TRBV7-6	TRBD1	-	TRBJ2-2	CASSSNLDRINTGELFF	TGTGCCAGCAGCTCAAACCTGGACAGGATAAACACCGGGGAGCTGTTTTTT
TRBV27	-	few	TRBJ1-6	CASSSGGPLHF	TGTGCCAGCAGTTCGGGGGGGCCCCTCCACTTT
TRBV7-3	-	-	TRBJ2-2	CASSLWGDTGELFF	TGTGCCAGCAGCTTATGGGGGGACACCGGGGAGCTGTTTTTT
TRBV28	-	-	TRBJ1-1	CASSPHSVETEAFF	TGTGCCAGCAGTCCGCATAGCGTAGAAACTGAAGCTTTCTTT
TRBV7-9	-	-	TRBJ1-6	CASSLGSGFGSPLHF	TGTGCCAGCAGCTTAGGATCGGGTTTTGGTTCACCCCTCCACTTT
TRBV25-1	TRBD1	-	TRBJ2-2	CASSGLLGQSTGELFF	TGTGCCAGCAGTGGCTTGTTGGGACAGAGTACCGGGGAGCTGTTTTTT
TRBV2	TRBD1	-	TRBJ1-4	CASRGERQGEKLFF	TGTGCCAGCAGGGGGGAGAGACAGGGCGAAAAACTGTTTTTT
TRBV6-4	TRBD1	-	TRBJ2-3	CASSDSPGQGTDTQYF	TGTGCCAGCAGTGACTCGCCGGGACAGGGCACAGATACGCAGTATTTT